The source of this T cell receptor (beta chain) is a study of cytomegalovirus exposure and HLA in healthy donors. Study results and caveats: Association with HLA alleles at 0.05 false discovery rate was found for 15,000 or so TCR beta sequences in a later analysis. Later on, an analysis found that several of the most significant clusters appeared to be linked to common viral pathogens, which included parvovirus B19.

About this clone itself: Its matching antigen is unknown.

V shed 1 base, J shed 2 bases, and the junction held 1 base outside the gene matches. In germline, CDR1 is LGHNA, CDR2 YNFKEQ. The length of the CDR3 is 14 residues. In the PCR, 60 Vbeta and 13 Jbeta primers were used. Using immunoSEQ multiplex PCR, the repertoire was profiled, and TCRdb retains in-frame clones only, with some absent. The sample includes around 99,000 clones, 73% of them seen just once. The TCR comes from a man aged 25 to 45 in good health and CMV-seronegative. The specimen sequenced was PBMCs. The chain joins TRBV4-2 to TRBJ2-5, with 7 bases lining up with TRBD2. CDR3 coding DNA: TGTGCCAGCAGCCAAGCGGGGGGTCAAGAGACCCAGTACTTC. It encodes CASSQAGGQETQYF.